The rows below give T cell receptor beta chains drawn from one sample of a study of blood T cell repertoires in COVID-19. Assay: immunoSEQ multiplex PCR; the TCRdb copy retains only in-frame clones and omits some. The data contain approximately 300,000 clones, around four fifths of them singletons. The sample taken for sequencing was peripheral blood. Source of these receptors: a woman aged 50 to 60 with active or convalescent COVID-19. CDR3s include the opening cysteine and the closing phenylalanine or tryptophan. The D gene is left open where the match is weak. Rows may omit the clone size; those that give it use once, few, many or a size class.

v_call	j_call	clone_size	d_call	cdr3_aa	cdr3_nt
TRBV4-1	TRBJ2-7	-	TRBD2	CASSQGLAGGWQYF	TGCGCCAGCAGCCAGGGACTAGCGGGAGGTTGGCAGTACTTC
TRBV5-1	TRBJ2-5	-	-	CASSPSLRQETQYF	TGCGCCAGCAGCCCCTCACTGCGACAAGAGACCCAGTACTTC
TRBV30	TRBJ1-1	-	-	CAWSGQIVNTEAFF	TGTGCCTGGAGTGGCCAGATCGTGAACACTGAAGCTTTCTTT
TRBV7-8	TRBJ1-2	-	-	CASASSGFYGYTF	TGTGCCAGCGCTAGTTCAGGGTTCTATGGCTACACCTTC
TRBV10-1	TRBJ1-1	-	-	CASSESQGRTEAFF	TGCGCCAGCAGTGAGTCGCAGGGAAGGACTGAAGCTTTCTTT
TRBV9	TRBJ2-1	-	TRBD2	CASSAGTSGSNEQFF	TGTGCCAGCAGCGCCGGGACTAGCGGGAGCAATGAGCAGTTCTTC
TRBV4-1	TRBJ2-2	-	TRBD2	CASSHLGGPGLAGGGTGELFF	TGCGCCAGCAGCCATTTAGGGGGACCGGGACTAGCGGGAGGTGGTACCGGGGAGCTGTTTTTT
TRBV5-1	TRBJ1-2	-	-	CASSLVGGSNYGYTF	TGCGCCAGCAGCTTGGTAGGGGGTAGTAACTATGGCTACACCTTC
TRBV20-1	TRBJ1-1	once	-	CSASGNHRARTEAFF	TGCAGTGCTAGTGGGAACCACAGGGCACGGACTGAAGCTTTCTTT
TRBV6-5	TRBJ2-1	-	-	CASSPGNYGFNEQFF	TGTGCCAGCTCCCCAGGGAATTACGGTTTCAATGAGCAGTTCTTC
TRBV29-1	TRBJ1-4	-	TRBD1	CSGTTGTEKLFF	TGCAGCGGAACGACAGGGACTGAAAAACTGTTTTTT
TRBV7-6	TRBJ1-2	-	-	CASSRRLLVGNQGGYTF	TGTGCCAGCAGCCGTCGTCTATTAGTAGGGAATCAGGGTGGCTACACCTTC
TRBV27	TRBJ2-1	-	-	CASSFSKGYNEQFF	TGTGCCAGCAGTTTTTCTAAGGGGTACAATGAGCAGTTCTTC
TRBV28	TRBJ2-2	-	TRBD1	CASSSGPGQGFF	TGTGCCAGCAGTTCCGGCCCGGGACAGGGGTTTTTT
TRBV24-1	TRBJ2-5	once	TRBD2	CATSDPSGRETQYF	TGTGCCACCAGTGATCCTAGCGGGAGAGAGACCCAGTACTTC
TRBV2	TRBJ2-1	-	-	CASSDRGNEQFF	TGTGCCAGCAGTGACAGGGGCAATGAGCAGTTCTTC
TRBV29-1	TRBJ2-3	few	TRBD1	CSVGDRGLPDTQYF	TGCAGCGTTGGGGACAGGGGGCTCCCAGATACGCAGTATTTT
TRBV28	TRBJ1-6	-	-	CASSLVGQGGSPLHF	TGTGCCAGCAGTTTAGTAGGCCAGGGTGGTTCACCCCTCCACTTT